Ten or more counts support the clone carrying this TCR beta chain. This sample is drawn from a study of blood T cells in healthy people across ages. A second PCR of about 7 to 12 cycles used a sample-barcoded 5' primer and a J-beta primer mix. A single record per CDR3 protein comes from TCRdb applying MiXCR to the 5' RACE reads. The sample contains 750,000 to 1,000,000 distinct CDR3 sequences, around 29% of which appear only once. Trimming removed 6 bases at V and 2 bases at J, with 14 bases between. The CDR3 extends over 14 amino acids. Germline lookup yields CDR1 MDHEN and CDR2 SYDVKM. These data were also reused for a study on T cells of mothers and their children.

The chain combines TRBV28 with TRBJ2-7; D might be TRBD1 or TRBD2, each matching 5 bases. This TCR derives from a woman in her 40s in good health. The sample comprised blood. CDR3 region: CASSPGTATYEQYF. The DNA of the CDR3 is TGTGCCAGCAGCCCCGGGACGGCGACCTACGAGCAGTACTTC.